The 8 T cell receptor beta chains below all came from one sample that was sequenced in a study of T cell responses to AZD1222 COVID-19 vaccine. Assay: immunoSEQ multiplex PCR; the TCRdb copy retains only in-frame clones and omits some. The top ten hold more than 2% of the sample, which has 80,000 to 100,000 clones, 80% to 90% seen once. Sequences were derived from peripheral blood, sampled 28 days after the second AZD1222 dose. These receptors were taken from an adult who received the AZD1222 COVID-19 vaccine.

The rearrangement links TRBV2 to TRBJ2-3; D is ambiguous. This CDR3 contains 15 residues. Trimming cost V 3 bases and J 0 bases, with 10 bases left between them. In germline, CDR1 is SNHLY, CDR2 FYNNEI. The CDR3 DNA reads TGTGCCAGCAGTGACTCGCCTTTCAGCACAGATACGCAGTATTTT. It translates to CASSDSPFSTDTQYF.

For the CDR3, the DNA is TGTGCCAGCAGCCAAGAAGCAGGGCAACTCATGAACACTGAAGCTTTCTTT. Translation: CASSQEAGQLMNTEAFF. The chain links TRBV14 to TRBJ1-1, with D tentatively TRBD1 (5 bases). The CDR3 extends over 17 amino acids. Germline V CDR1 and CDR2: SGHDN, FVKESK. Between the trimmed V and J ends, which lost 0 bases and 0 bases, there was a span of 14 bases.

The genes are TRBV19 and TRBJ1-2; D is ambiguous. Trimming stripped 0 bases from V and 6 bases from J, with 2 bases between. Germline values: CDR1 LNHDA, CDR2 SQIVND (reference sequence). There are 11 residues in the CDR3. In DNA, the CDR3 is TGTGCCAGTAGTATAGAAGATGGCTACACCTTC. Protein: CASSIEDGYTF.

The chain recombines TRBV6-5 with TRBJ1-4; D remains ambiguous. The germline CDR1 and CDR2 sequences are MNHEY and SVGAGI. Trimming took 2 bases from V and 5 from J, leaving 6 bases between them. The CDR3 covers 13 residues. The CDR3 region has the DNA TGTGCCAGCAGTTACGGAGGGAATGAAAAACTGTTTTTT. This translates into CASSYGGNEKLFF.

The CDR3 is CAAVGGMNTEAFF. CDR3 DNA: TGCGCCGCCGTGGGGGGCATGAACACTGAAGCTTTCTTT. The chain combines TRBV10-2 with TRBJ1-1, with D possibly being TRBD1 (6 bases). The CDR3 length is 13 residues. V lost 11 bases, J lost 0 bases, and 13 bases lay in between. CDR1 and CDR2 (germline): WSHSY, SAAADI.

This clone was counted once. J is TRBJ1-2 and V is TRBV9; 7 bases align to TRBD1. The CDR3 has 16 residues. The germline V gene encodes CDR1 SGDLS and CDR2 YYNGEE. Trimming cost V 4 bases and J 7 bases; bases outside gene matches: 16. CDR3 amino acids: CASSPQTGRLSSGYTF. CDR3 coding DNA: TGTGCCAGCAGCCCCCAGACAGGGCGGTTATCAAGTGGCTACACCTTC.

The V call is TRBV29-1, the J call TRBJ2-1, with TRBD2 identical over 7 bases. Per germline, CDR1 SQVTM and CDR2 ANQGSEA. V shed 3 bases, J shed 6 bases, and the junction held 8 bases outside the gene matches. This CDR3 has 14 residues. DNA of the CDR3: TGCAGCGTTGATGCTAGCGGACCTTTCAATGAGCAGTTCTTC. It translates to CSVDASGPFNEQFF.

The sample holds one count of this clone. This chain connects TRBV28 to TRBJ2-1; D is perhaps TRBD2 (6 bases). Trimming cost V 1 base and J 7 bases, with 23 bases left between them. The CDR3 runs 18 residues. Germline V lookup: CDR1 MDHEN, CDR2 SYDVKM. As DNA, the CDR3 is TGTGCCAGCAGTTTATCCCCTGTAGCGGTCTCCGGAAGGAATGAGCAGTTCTTC. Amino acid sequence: CASSLSPVAVSGRNEQFF.